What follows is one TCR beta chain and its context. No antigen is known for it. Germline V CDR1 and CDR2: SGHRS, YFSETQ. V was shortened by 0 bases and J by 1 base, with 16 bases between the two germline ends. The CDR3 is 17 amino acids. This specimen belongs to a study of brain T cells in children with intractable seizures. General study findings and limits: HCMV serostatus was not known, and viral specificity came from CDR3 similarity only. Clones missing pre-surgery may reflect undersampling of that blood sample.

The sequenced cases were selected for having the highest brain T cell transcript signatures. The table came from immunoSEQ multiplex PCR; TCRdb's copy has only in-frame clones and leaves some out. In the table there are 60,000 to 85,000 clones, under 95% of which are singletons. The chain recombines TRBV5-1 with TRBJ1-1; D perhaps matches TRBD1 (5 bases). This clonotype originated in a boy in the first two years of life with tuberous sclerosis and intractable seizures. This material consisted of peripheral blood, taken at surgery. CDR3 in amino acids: CASSLDQGGMGNTEAFF. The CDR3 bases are TGCGCCAGCAGCTTGGACCAGGGAGGGATGGGGAACACTGAAGCTTTCTTT.